This T cell receptor (beta chain) was retrieved from a study of response to subunit inactivated influenza vaccine. TCRdb redid the calling of the RT-PCR reads with MiXCR, one entry per CDR3 protein. Of roughly 540,000 distinct CDR3 sequences in the sample, around 25% were seen once. V dropped 3 bases and J dropped 2 bases, with 11 bases sitting between them. The CDR3 is made up of 15 amino acids. Per the germline V gene, CDR1 is WNHNN and CDR2 is SYGVQD (reference sequence). Another study also made use of these data, one on T cells expressing NK-cell markers. In that study: Generation of TCR beta cDNA was performed by 5'RACE template switching incorporating UMIs. Among eight sequenced donors, seven carried HCMV seropositivity while one was seronegative. The same clonotypes also predominated in the CD3+CD56-NKG2C+ fraction of several donors. The HCMV specificity of the expanded NKG2C+ T cell clones stayed unresolved.

This specimen was CD4+ T cells sorted from PBMCs, taken 12 days after vaccination. This TCR was recovered from a man in his fifties or sixties who received an inactivated influenza vaccine. The V call is TRBV10-1, the J call TRBJ2-1; the D is unclear. Here the CDR3 reads CASSDIRLTYNEQFF. The CDR3 DNA sequence: TGCGCCAGCAGTGACATACGTCTGACCTACAATGAGCAGTTCTTC.